The source of this TCR beta chain is a study of shared clonotypes between healthy human individuals. Whole-study results and caveats: Unshared clonotypes carried lower generation probabilities than those common to all four donors.

It was across several immunoSEQ plates that each subset's genomic DNA was evenly split. Profiled with immunoSEQ multiplex PCR; TCRdb holds only in-frame clones, not every one. This sample has around 510,000 clones, with more than 95% found just once. For this clone: Antigen specificity is unknown.

This CDR3 is built from 14 residues. Germline values: CDR1 SNHLY, CDR2 FYNNEI. Trimming stripped 3 bases from V and 4 bases from J, with 10 bases between. The sample taken for sequencing was naive CD4+ T cells sorted from blood. Subset noted: CD45RA+ positively selected. This clonotype was obtained from a woman in her 30s in good health. The rearrangement joins TRBV2 to TRBJ1-3; D may be TRBD1 (5 bases). The CDR3 sequence: CASSDRWGGNTIYF. Written as DNA, the CDR3 is TGTGCCAGCAGTGACCGTTGGGGGGGAAACACCATATATTTT.